The 30 T cell receptor beta chains presented below share a single source sample, sequenced in a study of cytomegalovirus exposure and HLA in healthy donors. PCR amplification relied on 60 Vbeta primers (plus 13 Jbeta primers). The table came from immunoSEQ multiplex PCR; TCRdb's copy has only in-frame clones and leaves some out. This sample yields 110,000 or so clones, of which around 66% are seen a single time; 7.5% to 9% belongs to the top ten. The sequenced sample was PBMCs. The receptors derive from a man between 18 and 35 years old in good health and CMV-seropositive.

This chain connects TRBV11-1 to TRBJ1-6; TRBD1 agrees at 9 bases. CDR3 size: 17 residues. V lost 2 bases and J lost 6; bases outside the gene matches: 8. The germline gives CDR1 SGHAT, CDR2 FQDESV (reference sequence). CDR3 in DNA: TGTGCCAGCAGCTTAACCACCGGGACAGGGAGTAATTCACCCCTCCACTTT. Protein: CASSLTTGTGSNSPLHF.

The chain is built from TRBV30 and TRBJ2-2; 9 bases map to TRBD1. The V segment lost 8 bases and the J segment 13 bases; nucleotides outside the gene matches: 8. This CDR3 has 11 amino acids. Per the germline V gene, CDR1 is GTSNPN and CDR2 is SVGIG (reference sequence). The CDR3, as DNA: TGTGCCCGACAGGGGGGCGTGGGGCTGTTTTTT. Amino acid sequence: CARQGGVGLFF.

V usage is TRBV28 and J usage is TRBJ1-5; 7 nucleotides line up with TRBD1. The CDR3 is 19 residues long. V gave up 8 bases and J gave up 0 bases; unmatched junction bases: 19. Germline V gene lookup returns CDR1 MDHEN and CDR2 SYDVKM. CDR3 nucleotides: TGTGCCAGCGGCGCATCCCCCGGGACAGAAATTCATAGCAATCAGCCCCAGCATTTT. Amino acid sequence: CASGASPGTEIHSNQPQHF. The variable domain in full, with the rest retrieved from reference TRBV28 and TRBJ1-5, is DVKVTQSSRYLVKRTGEKVFLECVQDMDHENMFWYRQDPGLGLRLIYFSYDVKMKEKGDIPEGYSVSREKKERFSLILESASTNQTSMYLCASGASPGTEIHSNQPQHFGDGTRLSIL.

CDR3 sequence reads: CASSLTGGIETQYF. The CDR3 coding sequence is TGCGCCAGCAGCTTAACAGGGGGGATAGAGACCCAGTACTTC. The chain is built from TRBV5-1 and TRBJ2-5, with TRBD1 matching over 8 bases. Germline CDR1 and CDR2: SGHRS and YFSETQ. This CDR3 has 14 residues. V shed 2 bases and J 4 bases; nucleotides not matched to a gene: 4.

The chain recombines TRBV19 with TRBJ1-5, with D hard to call. Germline lookup yields CDR1 LNHDA and CDR2 SQIVND (reference sequence). V was shortened by 3 bases and J by 0 bases, with 9 bases between the two germline ends. This CDR3 has 15 amino acids. As DNA, the CDR3 is TGTGCCAGTAGTATCACAGATTATAGCAATCAGCCCCAGCATTTT. Protein: CASSITDYSNQPQHF. Using reference TRBV19 and TRBJ1-5 for the parts outside the CDR3, the full variable domain is DGGITQSPKYLFRKEGQNVTLSCEQNLNHDAMYWYRQDPGQGLRLIYYSQIVNDFQKGDIAEGYSVSREKKESFPLTVTSAQKNPTAFYLCASSITDYSNQPQHFGDGTRLSIL.

The gene calls are TRBV5-6 and TRBJ1-5; 8 nucleotides agree with TRBD1. The J segment lost 2 bases and the V segment lost 4 bases, leaving 2 bases of the junction unmatched. This CDR3 contains 14 residues. The germline V gene has CDR1 SGHDT and CDR2 YYEEEE. The CDR3 DNA sequence: TGTGCCAGCAGCGCGGGACAGGGCAATCAGCCCCAGCATTTT. This translates into CASSAGQGNQPQHF.

The CDR3 is CAGRFSGGGDTQYF. The CDR3 DNA sequence: TGTGCCGGGAGGTTTAGCGGGGGTGGAGATACGCAGTATTTT. The genes are TRBV6-1 and TRBJ2-3; TRBD2 agrees at 9 bases. CDR3 length equals 14 residues. Losses at the gene ends were 11 bases for V and 5 bases for J; bases not matched to a gene: 11. Germline CDR1 reads MNHNS; CDR2 reads SASEGT.

The chain couples TRBV10-1 to TRBJ2-5; D perhaps matches TRBD1 (6 bases). Germline values: CDR1 WNHNN, CDR2 SYGVQD (reference sequence). The CDR3 consists of 16 residues. Deletions cut 4 bases from V and 1 base from J, with 16 bases between. CDR3 nucleotide sequence: TGCGCCAGCAGTGTGTCCGGGGTAGGGGGCCAAGAGACCCAGTACTTC. This gives the protein CASSVSGVGGQETQYF.

The chain carries TRBV7-9 and TRBJ2-2, with D tentatively TRBD1 (6 bases). The germline CDR1 and CDR2 sequences are SEHNR and FQNEAQ (reference sequence). V lost 1 base and J 4 bases, leaving 7 bases between the germline ends. The CDR3 runs to 14 residues. This chain's CDR3 is CASSLEGGTGELFF. CDR3 nucleotides: TGTGCCAGCAGCTTAGAAGGGGGCACCGGGGAGCTGTTTTTT.

This clone was detected a few times. The rearrangement uses TRBV11-3 and TRBJ2-7; tentatively, D is TRBD1 (6 bases). Trimming took 5 bases from V and 6 from J, leaving 29 bases between them. The CDR3 has 18 residues. Looked up from germline, CDR1 is SGHNT and CDR2 is YENEEA. CDR3 residues: CASSPGGGRDHHPLEQYF. CDR3 coding DNA: TGTGCCAGCAGCCCCGGTGGGGGCCGGGACCACCACCCCCTCGAGCAGTACTTC.

J is TRBJ1-4 and V is TRBV7-9; 7 nucleotides match TRBD1. CDR3 length equals 12 residues. Germline assignment: CDR1 SEHNR and CDR2 FQNEAQ (reference sequence). Trimming removed 2 bases from V and 13 bases from J; junction bases left unmatched: 4. CDR3 nucleotide sequence: TGTGCCAGCAGCTTACGGACAGGACCACTGTTTTTT. This translates into CASSLRTGPLFF.

The V and J genes are TRBV5-1 and TRBJ1-1, with 7 bases that match TRBD1. Trimming removed 0 bases from V and 6 bases from J; junction bases left unmatched: 5. Germline assignment: CDR1 SGHRS and CDR2 YFSETQ. The CDR3 totals 14 residues. CDR3 sequence reads: CASSLETGRPEAFF. The CDR3 DNA sequence: TGCGCCAGCAGCTTGGAGACAGGGAGGCCTGAAGCTTTCTTT.

The genes are TRBV11-3 and TRBJ1-3, with D possibly being TRBD1 (6 bases). The CDR3 consists of 14 residues. Trimming stripped 3 bases from V and 3 bases from J, with 9 bases between. CDR1 is SGHNT, CDR2 YENEEA, per germline. DNA of the CDR3: TGTGCCAGCAGCTTCTCAGGGGTTGGAAACACCATATATTTT. Amino acid sequence: CASSFSGVGNTIYF.

This clone was counted between two and nine times. The rearrangement links TRBV6-6 to TRBJ1-6, with 9 nucleotides matching TRBD1. Trimming at V came to 6 bases and at J to 9 bases, leaving 9 bases not matched to a gene. CDR1 is MNHNY and CDR2 is SVGAGI in the germline V gene (reference sequence). The CDR3 totals 15 residues. The CDR3 protein is CASRSTGGEGSPLHF. CDR3 in DNA: TGTGCCAGCAGATCGACAGGGGGAGAGGGTTCACCCCTCCACTTT.

This clone was recorded once. V is TRBV6-5 and J is TRBJ1-2; 7 bases match TRBD1. The CDR3 is made up of 13 amino acids. The J segment lost 8 bases and the V segment lost 7 bases, leaving 10 bases of the junction unmatched. From germline, CDR1 is MNHEY and CDR2 SVGAGI. CDR3 coding DNA: TGTGCCAGCACCCGGGGTCAGGGGGACGGCTACACCTTC. Protein: CASTRGQGDGYTF.

The chain carries TRBV11-2 and TRBJ1-6; TRBD1 agrees at 7 bases. The CDR3 is 18 residues long. Per germline, CDR1 SGHAT and CDR2 FQNNGV. V trimming: 6 bases; J trimming: 8 bases; junction bases outside the gene matches: 19. The CDR3 loop is CASSLRGPTGAHDSPLHF. CDR3 coding DNA: TGTGCCAGCAGTCTAAGGGGCCCCACAGGGGCTCATGATTCACCCCTCCACTTT.

The V and J genes are TRBV7-9 and TRBJ1-6; D is possibly TRBD1 (6 bases). The germline CDR1 and CDR2 sequences are SEHNR and FQNEAQ (reference sequence). There are 15 residues in the CDR3. The ends were cut back, 2 bases at V and 8 bases at J, with 13 bases in the middle. The CDR3 DNA follows: TGTGCCAGCAGCTTATCCTACAGGGAAGATTCACCCCTCCACTTT. Translation gives CASSLSYREDSPLHF.

The chain links TRBV9 to TRBJ1-5; TRBD1 aligns across 8 bases. Germline values: CDR1 SGDLS, CDR2 YYNGEE. This CDR3 region has 14 residues. J gave up 6 bases and V 0 bases, and 2 bases lay outside the gene matches. CDR3 amino acids: CASSVGTGSQPQHF. In DNA form, the CDR3 reads TGTGCCAGCAGCGTAGGGACAGGGAGTCAGCCCCAGCATTTT.

The chain joins TRBV5-1 to TRBJ1-1; TRBD1 matches at 9 bases. This CDR3 is built from 15 residues. Germline assignment: CDR1 SGHRS and CDR2 YFSETQ. The V and J ends lost 2 bases and 3 bases, in that order; junction bases with no gene match: 5. The CDR3 spells CASSFLTGGDTEAFF. CDR3 in DNA: TGCGCCAGCAGCTTCCTGACAGGGGGTGACACTGAAGCTTTCTTT.

The V gene is TRBV7-2, the J gene TRBJ2-2, with 10 bases fitting TRBD1. V lost 5 bases, J lost 5 bases, and 5 bases stayed unmatched. There are 15 residues in the CDR3. Germline loops: CDR1 SGHTA, CDR2 FQGNSA. CDR3 nucleotides: TGTGCCAGCAGCCGGGACAGGGGAAAAACCGGGGAGCTGTTTTTT. Protein product: CASSRDRGKTGELFF.

The chain joins TRBV5-1 to TRBJ2-3; 7 nucleotides align to TRBD2. Trimming cost V 0 bases and J 3 bases; bases outside gene matches: 7. Germline CDR1 reads SGHRS; CDR2 reads YFSETQ. The CDR3 is made up of 16 amino acids. CDR3 bases: TGCGCCAGCAGCTTGGGGGCCCAGGGAGGGACAGATACGCAGTATTTT. Encoded protein: CASSLGAQGGTDTQYF.

This chain joins TRBV6-1 and TRBJ1-6, with 11 bases matching TRBD1. Trimming took 0 bases from V and 9 from J; bases not matched to a gene: 1. This CDR3 has 15 residues. CDR1 and CDR2 from the germline V gene are MNHNS and SASEGT. The chain's CDR3 is CASSEAGTGGSPLHF. For the CDR3, the DNA is TGTGCCAGCAGTGAAGCCGGGACAGGGGGTTCACCCCTCCACTTT.

The gene calls are TRBV5-5 and TRBJ2-5, with 8 nucleotides matching TRBD2. Germline V gene lookup returns CDR1 SGHKS and CDR2 YYEKEE (reference sequence). The CDR3 has 15 amino acids. The V gene end was trimmed by 0 bases and the J gene end by 5 bases; junction bases not matched to a gene: 6. DNA for the CDR3: TGTGCCAGCAGCTTGGCCGCGGGGGGAGGGGAGACCCAGTACTTC. Translation: CASSLAAGGGETQYF.

The table lists this clone with a count of one. The chain carries TRBV7-2 and TRBJ2-1, with TRBD1 identical over 7 bases. This CDR3 is 15 amino acids long. Looked up from germline, CDR1 is SGHTA and CDR2 is FQGNSA. V was pared by 6 bases and J by 3 bases, with 8 bases of the junction left unmatched. The CDR3 protein is CASSTDRAFYNEQFF. The CDR3 DNA reads as TGTGCCAGCAGTACCGACAGGGCCTTCTACAATGAGCAGTTCTTC.

Only a few counts were recorded for this clone. The chain carries TRBV2 and TRBJ2-7, with D possibly matching TRBD2 (6 bases). V was shortened by 4 bases and J by 3 bases, with 10 bases between the two germline ends. Per the germline V gene, CDR1 is SNHLY and CDR2 is FYNNEI. This CDR3 has 13 residues. This CDR3 is CASSVTGVYEQYV. CDR3 nucleotides: TGTGCCAGCAGTGTGACGGGAGTCTACGAGCAGTACGTC.

The table lists this clone with a few counts. The rearrangement links TRBV7-9 to TRBJ2-5; D is possibly TRBD2 (6 bases). Germline V gene data show CDR1 as SEHNR and CDR2 as FQNEAQ (reference sequence). The V end was cut by 2 bases, the J end by 4 bases, with 14 bases between. This CDR3 is 15 amino acids long. In DNA, the CDR3 is TGTGCCAGCAGCTTACCCCCGGGGGATCGAGAGACCCAGTACTTC. Protein sequence: CASSLPPGDRETQYF.

DNA for the CDR3: TGTGCCAGCAGCTTACAGGGGGGAGGCACCGGGGAGCTGTTTTTT. Translated, it gives CASSLQGGGTGELFF. The rearrangement links TRBV11-1 to TRBJ2-2, with a weak D call TRBD1 (7 bases). CDR1 is SGHAT, CDR2 FQDESV, per germline (reference sequence). Trimming left V 2 bases short and J 4 bases short, with 11 bases between. This CDR3 contains 15 residues.

Only one count was recorded for this clone. This sequence joins TRBV7-3 and TRBJ2-1; the match to TRBD2 covers 8 bases. From germline, CDR1 is SGHTA and CDR2 FQGTGA. V was pared by 5 bases and J by 6 bases, with 9 bases of the junction left unmatched. The CDR3 is 15 amino acids. CDR3 protein: CASSARPGLGNEQFF. Written as DNA, the CDR3 is TGTGCCAGCAGCGCGAGACCGGGACTAGGCAATGAGCAGTTCTTC.

The V and J genes are TRBV14 and TRBJ2-7, with D possibly matching TRBD2 (6 bases). Between the trimmed V and J ends, which lost 8 bases and 3 bases, there was a span of 11 bases. Germline V gives CDR1 SGHDN, CDR2 FVKESK. The CDR3 is made up of 12 amino acids. CDR3 nucleotide sequence: TGTGCCAGCTCGGGACTCTACTACGAGCAGTACTTC. Its protein product is CASSGLYYEQYF. Filled out from reference TRBV14 and TRBJ2-7, the complete variable domain reads EAGVTQFPSHSVIEKGQTVTLRCDPISGHDNLYWYRRVMGKEIKFLLHFVKESKQDESGMPNNRFLAERTGGTYSTLKVQPAELEDSGVYFCASSGLYYEQYFGPGTRLTVT.

The chain uses TRBV10-1 and TRBJ1-5, with D possibly matching TRBD1 (6 bases). Germline lookup yields CDR1 WNHNN and CDR2 SYGVQD (reference sequence). This CDR3 is 16 amino acids long. Trimming cost V 4 bases and J 0 bases, with 13 bases left between them. The CDR3 spells CASSVFGQYSNQPQHF. In nucleotides, the CDR3 is TGCGCCAGCAGTGTTTTTGGACAGTATAGCAATCAGCCCCAGCATTTT.